The clone carrying this TCR beta chain was observed at least ten times. Its specificity is unknown. The CDR3 end is not reached by the read, which stops 3 residues before it; the germline J gene fills it in. Germline V gene lookup returns CDR1 LNHDA and CDR2 SQIVND (reference sequence). The CDR3 extends over 13 amino acids. The V and J ends lost 8 bases and 0 bases, in that order; junction bases with no gene match: 2. This record comes from a study of T cell clonality in common variable immunodeficiency. General study findings and limits: CVID subjects showed higher TCRbeta clonality than healthy controls.

Assay: immunoSEQ multiplex PCR; the TCRdb copy retains only in-frame clones and omits some. In total the sample includes about 43,000 clones, none of them seen once. The sequencing input was peripheral blood mononuclear cells. V usage is TRBV19 and J usage is TRBJ2-7; TRBD1 agrees at 9 bases. This clonotype originated in a person aged 18-70 years in good health. The CDR3 sequence is CASGQGPSYEQYF. The covered CDR3 bases are TGTGCCAGTGGACAGGGGCCCTCCTACGAG.